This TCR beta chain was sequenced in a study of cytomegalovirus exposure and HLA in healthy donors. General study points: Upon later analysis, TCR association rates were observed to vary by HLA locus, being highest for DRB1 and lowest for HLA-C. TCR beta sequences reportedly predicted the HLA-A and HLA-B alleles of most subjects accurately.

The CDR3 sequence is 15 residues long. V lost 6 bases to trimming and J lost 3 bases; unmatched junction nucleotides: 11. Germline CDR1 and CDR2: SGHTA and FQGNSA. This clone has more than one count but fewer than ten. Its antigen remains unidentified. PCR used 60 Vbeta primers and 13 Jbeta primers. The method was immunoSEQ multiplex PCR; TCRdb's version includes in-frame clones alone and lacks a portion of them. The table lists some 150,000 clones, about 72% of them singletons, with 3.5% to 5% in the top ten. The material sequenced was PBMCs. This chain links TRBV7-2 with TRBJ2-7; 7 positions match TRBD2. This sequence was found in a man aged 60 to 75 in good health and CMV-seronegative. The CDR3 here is CASRTQRDGFYEQYF. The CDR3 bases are TGTGCCAGCAGAACCCAGCGGGACGGGTTCTACGAGCAGTACTTC.